These 26 T cell receptor beta chains originate from one sample sequenced in a study of T-cell reconstitution after alpha-beta-depleted transplantation in children. Unique molecular identifiers were incorporated when the TCRbeta library was constructed. TCRdb re-derived calls from the PCR reads in MiXCR, one entry per CDR3 protein. There are about 400,000 distinct CDR3 sequences in the sample; 20% occur only once, and around 4% lies in the top ten. This sample comprised PBMCs from the stem cell graft donor, obtained from the stem cell graft. These receptors all come from a human donor who donated a stem cell graft to a child with acute myeloid leukemia.

At least ten counts were recorded for this clonotype. This chain connects TRBV12-3 or TRBV12-4 to TRBJ2-7; D gene ambiguous. The CDR3 totals 12 residues. With 8 bases removed from V and 3 bases from J, the gap between germline ends came to 11 bases. The chain's CDR3 is CASSRTDYEQYF. The CDR3, as DNA: TGTGCCAGCTCCCGGACGGACTACGAGCAGTACTTC.

The V gene is TRBV4-1, the J gene TRBJ2-2; 13 nucleotides match TRBD2. The V and J ends lost 6 bases and 5 bases, in that order; junction bases with no gene match: 9. Germline V gene lookup returns CDR1 MGHRA and CDR2 YSYEKL. The length of the CDR3 is 17 residues. CDR3 protein: CASSPWTSGRGTGELFF. DNA for the CDR3: TGCGCCAGCAGTCCTTGGACTAGCGGGAGAGGAACCGGGGAGCTGTTTTTT.

This rearrangement joins TRBV4-1 to TRBJ2-6; 8 bases match TRBD2. The CDR3 has 19 residues. Germline CDR1 MGHRA, CDR2 YSYEKL. V dropped 3 bases and J dropped 0; count of bases not matched to a gene: 10. In DNA, the CDR3 is TGCGCCAGCAGCCACTCATTGCGGGAGGTATCCTCTGGGGCCAACGTCCTGACTTTC. Translation: CASSHSLREVSSGANVLTF.

The table lists this clonotype with a few counts. V gene TRBV20-1 combines with J gene TRBJ2-7, with 8 bases identical to TRBD1. The CDR3 sequence is 16 residues long. V gave up 0 bases and J gave up 0 bases; unmatched junction bases: 7. CDR1 is DFQATT and CDR2 is SNEGSKA in the germline V gene (reference sequence). CDR3 protein: CSAREAGGPSSYEQYF. For the CDR3, the DNA is TGCAGTGCTAGAGAGGCAGGGGGCCCCAGCTCCTACGAGCAGTACTTC.

This clonotype was seen a handful of times. The chain joins TRBV28 to TRBJ2-7, with D uncertain. V lost 5 bases and J lost 0, with 11 bases in between. This CDR3 region has 14 residues. Germline V CDR1 and CDR2: MDHEN, SYDVKM. In DNA, the CDR3 is TGTGCCAGCAGTCTTCCCATGGCCTCCTACGAGCAGTACTTC. Its protein product is CASSLPMASYEQYF.

This clonotype was found a few times. The chain links TRBV20-1 to TRBJ2-6, with D possibly TRBD1 on 5 matching bases. Trimming removed 3 bases from V and 2 bases from J, with 26 bases in between. This CDR3 has 20 residues. CDR1 is DFQATT, CDR2 SNEGSKA, per germline (reference sequence). The CDR3 loop is CSARGRFDSLALAGANVLTF. The DNA for the CDR3 is TGCAGTGCTAGGGGTAGATTCGACAGCCTCGCGTTGGCTGGGGCCAACGTCCTGACTTTC.

The gene calls are TRBV18 and TRBJ2-7; tentatively, D is TRBD1 or TRBD2 (5 bases each). The CDR3 length is 14 residues. The ends were cut back, 6 bases at V and 2 bases at J, with 14 bases in the middle. Per the germline V gene, CDR1 is KGHSH and CDR2 is LQKENI. CDR3 sequence (DNA): TGTGCCAGCTCCATGGGACCGCAGGCCTACGAGCAGTACTTC. Amino acids: CASSMGPQAYEQYF. Supplemented by reference TRBV18 and TRBJ2-7, the full variable domain reads NAGVMQNPRHLVRRRGQEARLRCSPMKGHSHVYWYRQLPEEGLKFMVYLQKENIIDESGMPKERFSAEFPKEGPSILRIQQVVRGDSAAYFCASSMGPQAYEQYFGPGTRLTVT.

The sample holds a few counts of this clonotype. The chain uses TRBV11-2 and TRBJ2-6, with no clear D. V dropped 3 bases and J dropped 0 bases, with 12 bases sitting between them. CDR3 size: 17 residues. Germline assignment: CDR1 SGHAT and CDR2 FQNNGV. The CDR3 nucleotides read TGTGCCAGCAGCTTTCAGGAGTTCCTCTCTGGGGCCAACGTCCTGACTTTC. Protein sequence: CASSFQEFLSGANVLTF.

This clonotype was recorded at least ten times. This chain joins TRBV10-3 and TRBJ2-5; unclear D gene. The germline V and J ends were trimmed by 0 bases and 5 bases, with 4 bases remaining between them. The V gene's germline CDR1 is ENHRY and CDR2 SYGVKD. The CDR3 totals 12 residues. CDR3 sequence: CAISESRETQYF. As DNA, the CDR3 is TGTGCCATCAGTGAGTCGAGGGAGACCCAGTACTTC.

This clonotype was recorded at least ten times. This chain joins TRBV2 and TRBJ2-5, with D possibly called TRBD1 or TRBD2 (5 bases each). In germline, CDR1 is SNHLY, CDR2 FYNNEI. V lost 8 bases to trimming and J lost 5 bases, with 21 bases between them. The CDR3 is made up of 15 amino acids. In DNA form, the CDR3 reads TGTGCCAGCTCAAGGAGCTCAGGGAGAGTGGAGACCCAGTACTTC. Residues: CASSRSSGRVETQYF.

This clonotype was seen a handful of times. The rearrangement links TRBV12-3 or TRBV12-4 to TRBJ2-1; D is unresolved. The CDR3 runs 13 residues. The ends were cut back, 1 base at V and 12 bases at J, with 13 bases in the middle. For the CDR3, the DNA is TGTGCCAGCAGTTTAGGCGGCGAGAGCCGGCAGTTCTTC. Encoded protein: CASSLGGESRQFF.

This clonotype appeared a few times. The CDR3 DNA follows: TGTGCCACCAGCCCCCTACTAGGGGACCGAGATTACAATGAGCAGTTCTTC. Translation gives CATSPLLGDRDYNEQFF. J is TRBJ2-1 and V is TRBV15; D may correspond to TRBD1 or TRBD2 (5 bases each). CDR3 size: 17 residues. Germline V lookup: CDR1 LNHNV, CDR2 YYDKDF (reference sequence). Trimming stripped 5 bases from V and 4 bases from J, with 21 bases between.

This clonotype was counted at least ten times. The V call is TRBV6-4, the J call TRBJ2-1; the D gene is possibly TRBD2 (6 bases). The CDR3 length is 13 residues. Germline V gene sequence: CDR1 MRHNA, CDR2 SNTAGT. Trimming took 3 bases from V and 16 from J, leaving 19 bases between them. The CDR3 here is CASSESRFGGGFF. The CDR3 DNA follows: TGTGCCAGCAGTGAGTCCCGGTTCGGGGGAGGTTTCTTC.

This sequence joins TRBV7-8 and TRBJ2-5; 7 nucleotides line up with TRBD2. J was trimmed by 5 bases and V by 8 bases; bases with no gene match: 11. Germline CDR1 reads SGHVS; CDR2 reads FQNEAQ. The CDR3 sequence is 14 residues long. CDR3 bases: TGTGCCAGCGGGCCCCAAATGGGGGGGGAGACCCAGTACTTC. As protein: CASGPQMGGETQYF.

This clonotype was counted only a few times. V gene TRBV9 combines with J gene TRBJ2-1; 8 positions match TRBD2. With 4 bases clipped from V and 4 bases from J, the junction kept 7 bases outside the gene matches. CDR3 length: 15 amino acids. Germline V gene lookup returns CDR1 SGDLS and CDR2 YYNGEE. The CDR3 nucleotides read TGTGCCAGCAGCCAAGGGACTAGTCTGTACAATGAGCAGTTCTTC. Translating it yields CASSQGTSLYNEQFF.

In this sample, this clonotype turned up a few times. The V gene is TRBV20-1, the J gene TRBJ1-5, with D possibly TRBD1 on 5 matching bases. CDR1 is DFQATT and CDR2 is SNEGSKA in the germline V gene (reference sequence). Trimming took off 3 bases at V and 1 base at J, with 7 bases between the two ends. The CDR3 contains 13 residues. The CDR3 region has the DNA TGCAGTGCTAGTGGACACAGCAATCAGCCCCAGCATTTT. Translation gives CSASGHSNQPQHF.

The chain is built from TRBV20-1 and TRBJ1-5; 8 bases are a match to TRBD1. The CDR3 has 13 amino acids. J was trimmed by 5 bases and V by 5 bases; bases with no gene match: 5. Germline loops: CDR1 DFQATT, CDR2 SNEGSKA (reference sequence). Written as DNA, the CDR3 is TGCAGTGCTGATGGACAGGGACATCAGCCCCAGCATTTT. It encodes CSADGQGHQPQHF.

This clonotype was recorded once. The chain has TRBV20-1 and TRBJ2-7; 7 bases map to TRBD2. Germline lookup yields CDR1 DFQATT and CDR2 SNEGSKA (reference sequence). The CDR3 covers 13 residues. J lost 3 bases, V lost 6 bases, and 8 bases had no gene match. CDR3 in DNA: TGCAGTGCAACCGGGACTAACTTCTACGAGCAGTACTTC. Encoded protein: CSATGTNFYEQYF.

This rearrangement joins TRBV9 to TRBJ2-1; 7 bases line up with TRBD2. Germline values: CDR1 SGDLS, CDR2 YYNGEE. V trimming: 0 bases; J trimming: 4 bases; junction bases outside the gene matches: 7. This CDR3 contains 16 residues. The CDR3: CASSVVGRATYNEQFF. CDR3 sequence (DNA): TGTGCCAGCAGCGTAGTGGGGAGGGCCACGTACAATGAGCAGTTCTTC.

This clonotype was observed a handful of times. This chain links TRBV28 with TRBJ2-7; D possibly corresponds to TRBD2 (5 bases). The CDR3 has 15 amino acids. Trimming took 6 bases from V and 3 from J, leaving 18 bases between them. The germline V gene has CDR1 MDHEN and CDR2 SYDVKM. This CDR3 is CASRPLSGMGYEQYF. CDR3 in DNA: TGTGCCAGCAGGCCATTGTCCGGGATGGGCTACGAGCAGTACTTC.

This clonotype was seen repeatedly, ten times or more. The chain employs TRBV29-1 and TRBJ2-1, with 8 bases lining up with TRBD1. V dropped 8 bases and J dropped 9; count of bases not matched to a gene: 12. Germline lookup yields CDR1 SQVTM and CDR2 ANQGSEA. The CDR3 is 13 amino acids. In nucleotides, the CDR3 is TGCAGCCATGACGGACAGGGTTTTGGTGAGCAGTTCTTC. This gives the protein CSHDGQGFGEQFF.

The chain has TRBV25-1 and TRBJ2-1, with D perhaps matching TRBD2 (6 bases). With 9 bases removed from V and 0 bases from J, the gap between germline ends came to 12 bases. CDR3 size: 14 residues. Germline CDR1 reads MGHDK; CDR2 reads SYGVNS. CDR3 sequence reads: CASRSGLSYNEQFF. The CDR3 nucleotides read TGTGCCAGTCGCTCGGGACTCTCCTACAATGAGCAGTTCTTC.

The chain recombines TRBV12-3 or TRBV12-4 with TRBJ2-5; D unresolved. The CDR3 loop spans 15 amino acids. V lost 0 bases, J lost 1 base, and 9 bases lay in between. In nucleotides, the CDR3 is TGTGCCAGCAGTTTAGCGGGTCCCGGCCAAGAGACCCAGTACTTC. Amino acids: CASSLAGPGQETQYF.

The chain carries TRBV20-1 and TRBJ2-7; 9 bases align to TRBD1. V lost 6 bases and J lost 3; bases outside the gene matches: 6. Germline values: CDR1 DFQATT, CDR2 SNEGSKA (reference sequence). The CDR3 loop spans 13 amino acids. The CDR3 sequence: CSAPGTGHYEQYF. DNA of the CDR3: TGCAGTGCCCCCGGGACAGGGCACTACGAGCAGTACTTC.

The rearrangement joins TRBV4-2 to TRBJ2-3; the match to TRBD2 covers 14 bases. V shed 1 base and J 5 bases; nucleotides not matched to a gene: 2. The CDR3 length is 16 residues. Germline CDR1 and CDR2: LGHNA and YNFKEQ. The CDR3 DNA is TGTGCCAGCAGCCAAGCGGGACTAGCGGGAGTAGATACGCAGTATTTT. Residues: CASSQAGLAGVDTQYF.

The sample holds a few counts of this clonotype. The chain employs TRBV12-3 or TRBV12-4 and TRBJ1-1, with D hard to call. V gave up 7 bases and J gave up 4 bases, with 13 bases separating them. The CDR3 totals 13 residues. The CDR3: CASTIPGSTEAFF. CDR3 DNA sequence: TGTGCCAGCACCATTCCCGGGAGCACTGAAGCTTTCTTT.